These 14 T cell receptor beta chains were all obtained from the same sample, sequenced in a study of T cells in Graves' hyperthyroidism and ophthalmopathy. The CDR3 regions of TCR beta were amplified from RNA transcripts. TCR CDR3 regions were first amplified by RT-PCR with HTBI primers. Using its own MiXCR run on the multiplex PCR reads, TCRdb lists one record per CDR3 protein. The profile shows roughly 500,000 distinct CDR3 sequences, 11% to 15% of them singletons. Sequenced material: blood. The origin of the receptors is a woman younger than 45 with Graves' hyperthyroidism that later progressed to Graves' ophthalmopathy.

This clonotype was observed many times. The V gene is TRBV6-1, the J gene TRBJ1-5, with D possibly matching TRBD1 (6 bases). The CDR3 has 15 residues. CDR1 and CDR2 from the germline V gene are MNHNS and SASEGT. Trimming stripped 5 bases from V and 7 bases from J, with 18 bases between. In DNA, the CDR3 is TGTGCCAGCAGTCGGACAGACCCAGGGGAACAGCCCCAGCATTTT. Its protein is CASSRTDPGEQPQHF.

This clonotype was detected only a few times. The genes are TRBV9 and TRBJ1-2, with unresolved D. Germline V CDR1 and CDR2: SGDLS, YYNGEE. The CDR3 totals 16 residues. Trimming removed 0 bases from V and 6 bases from J, with 18 bases in between. The CDR3: CASSVALAGEWDGYTF. In nucleotides, the CDR3 is TGTGCCAGCAGCGTAGCTTTGGCAGGAGAGTGGGATGGCTACACCTTC.

J is TRBJ1-5 and V is TRBV20-1; the D is unclear. The germline gives CDR1 DFQATT, CDR2 SNEGSKA (reference sequence). This CDR3 contains 16 residues. V shed 5 bases and J shed 1 base, with 18 bases lying between them. In nucleotides, the CDR3 is TGCAGTGCTGAGCCGGGCCACTCTGTAAGCAATCAGCCCCAGCATTTT. Amino acid sequence: CSAEPGHSVSNQPQHF.

This clonotype has a count of ten or more. The chain is built from TRBV6-1 and TRBJ2-5, with 12 bases lining up with TRBD2. CDR3 length: 16 amino acids. Germline CDR1 MNHNS, CDR2 SASEGT. V gave up 5 bases and J gave up 2 bases; unmatched junction bases: 6. DNA for the CDR3: TGTGCCAGCAGTTCTTGGACTAGCGGGACTCAAGAGACCCAGTACTTC. Protein sequence: CASSSWTSGTQETQYF.

This clonotype was recorded a few times. Being one base from a much bigger clone, this may be a read error. This chain joins TRBV30 and TRBJ2-4; no firm D call. Germline CDR1 reads GTSNPN; CDR2 reads SVGIG (reference sequence). The CDR3 sequence is 11 residues long. Trimming removed 3 bases at V and 8 bases at J, with 8 bases between. The CDR3 region has the DNA TGTGCCTGGAGACATGATGACATTCAGTACTTC. Its translation: CAWRHDDIQYF.

This clonotype was seen only a few times. This sequence joins TRBV5-6 and TRBJ2-6; no definite D call. This CDR3 is built from 15 residues. CDR1 is SGHDT and CDR2 is YYEEEE in the germline V gene. V lost 7 bases, J lost 8 bases, and 19 bases lay in between. CDR3: CASGPSPDRSNVLTF. The CDR3 DNA sequence: TGTGCCAGCGGCCCCTCTCCCGATAGGTCCAACGTCCTGACTTTC.

The chain employs TRBV25-1 and TRBJ1-1; 10 bases fit TRBD1. Germline-derived CDR1 and CDR2 are MGHDK and SYGVNS. The CDR3 sequence is 18 residues long. V lost 5 bases to trimming and J lost 0 bases; unmatched junction nucleotides: 12. The CDR3: CASSPIPGQGIMNTEAFF. The CDR3 nucleotides are TGTGCCAGCAGTCCCATACCGGGACAGGGGATAATGAACACTGAAGCTTTCTTT.

This clonotype has ten or more counts. The chain combines TRBV12-3 or TRBV12-4 with TRBJ1-1; 8 bases are shared with TRBD1. The CDR3 covers 13 residues. V was pared by 3 bases and J by 4 bases, with 1 base of the junction left unmatched. CDR3 DNA: TGTGCCAGCAGTTTTACAGGGGGCACTGAAGCTTTCTTT. Translation gives CASSFTGGTEAFF.

With regard to this clonotype: Just one base apart from a much larger clone, this may be a read error. The chain has TRBV24-1 and TRBJ1-5; 8 bases are a match to TRBD1. CDR1 and CDR2 (germline): KGHDR, SFDVKD. The CDR3 has 14 amino acids. CDR3 in DNA: TGTGCCACCAGTGGGCAGGGGGCTAGTCAGCCCAAGCATTTT. Its translation is CATSGQGASQPKHF.

Worth noting for this clonotype: A much larger clone differs from this one at a single base, so this may be a read error. V is TRBV6-4 and J is TRBJ2-5, with 7 positions matching TRBD1. Germline trimming cut 4 bases from V and 10 bases from J; bases unmatched to any gene: 6. Germline values: CDR1 MRHNA, CDR2 SNTAGT. The CDR3 runs 12 residues. The CDR3 DNA is TGTGCCAGCAGTGGGACAGGAGGAGGCCAGTACTTC. Amino acids: CASSGTGGGQYF.

This clonotype was observed many times. The chain uses TRBV27 and TRBJ2-4, with 7 bases that match TRBD2. CDR3 length: 13 amino acids. Unmatched junction bases numbered 1, after V lost 3 bases and J lost 5 bases. Germline CDR1 is MNHEY and CDR2 is SMNVEV (reference sequence). The CDR3 here is CASSLGGENIQYF. The CDR3 region has the DNA TGTGCCAGCAGTTTGGGAGGGGAAAACATTCAGTACTTC.

This clonotype was counted at least ten times. The chain joins TRBV6-1 to TRBJ1-2; unclear D gene. Trimming took 8 bases from V and 4 from J, leaving 11 bases between them. Germline V lookup: CDR1 MNHNS, CDR2 SASEGT. The CDR3 length is 12 residues. The CDR3 region has the DNA TGTGCCAGCGGAGTAGACACCTATGGCTACACCTTC. Amino acid sequence: CASGVDTYGYTF.

The table lists this clonotype with many counts. This chain joins TRBV3-1 and TRBJ2-1; TRBD2 matches 13 bases. This CDR3 contains 17 residues. Germline V CDR1 and CDR2: LGHDT, YNNKEL (reference sequence). Trimming took 4 bases from V and 4 from J; bases not matched to a gene: 7. CDR3 nucleotide sequence: TGTGCCAGCAGCCCGGGACTAGCGGGACCGTTTTACAATGAGCAGTTCTTC. This codes for CASSPGLAGPFYNEQFF.

This clonotype occurred many times. The chain recombines TRBV12-3 or TRBV12-4 with TRBJ1-5, with D perhaps TRBD1 (5 bases). V lost 7 bases to trimming and J lost 2 bases, with 12 bases between them. CDR3 length equals 14 residues. The CDR3 region is CASTLGGGNQPQHF. Written as DNA, the CDR3 is TGTGCCAGCACCCTGGGAGGGGGCAATCAGCCCCAGCATTTT.